These T cell receptor beta chains were read from a single sample in a study of Graves' ophthalmopathy and Graves' hyperthyroidism. TCRdb itself ran the multiplex PCR reads through MiXCR, one entry per CDR3 protein. The data contain a few hundred thousand distinct CDR3 sequences, 15% to 20% of them singletons. The sequenced sample was peripheral blood. These receptors originate from an adult woman with stable Graves' hyperthyroidism. CDR3s include the opening cysteine and the closing phenylalanine or tryptophan. Each record gives: J gene, clone size, D gene, V gene, CDR3 protein, CDR3 DNA. D genes are given only for firm matches. Expanded clones get a size class; other rows say once, few or many, or leave the size out.

j_gene: TRBJ2-2; abundance: few; d_gene: NA; v_gene: TRBV28; CDR3aa: CATRRAHGELFF; CDR3nt: TGTGCCACCCGGAGGGCCCACGGGGAGCTGTTTTTT
j_gene: TRBJ2-5; abundance: NA; d_gene: TRBD1; v_gene: TRBV6-2/TRBV6-3; CDR3aa: CASGSPLAGGEETQYF; CDR3nt: TGTGCCAGCGGATCCCCCCTGGCAGGGGGAGAAGAGACCCAGTACTTC
j_gene: TRBJ2-7; abundance: many; d_gene: TRBD2; v_gene: TRBV6-2/TRBV6-3; CDR3aa: CASSYSPSGSSYEQYF; CDR3nt: TGTGCCAGCAGTTACTCCCCTAGCGGAAGCTCCTACGAGCAGTACTTC
j_gene: TRBJ2-7; abundance: NA; d_gene: TRBD1; v_gene: TRBV24-1; CDR3aa: CATSDFKTGTESYEQYF; CDR3nt: TGTGCCACCAGTGACTTCAAGACCGGGACAGAGTCCTACGAGCAGTACTTC
j_gene: TRBJ2-7; abundance: many; d_gene: TRBD1; v_gene: TRBV28; CDR3aa: CASSPGGVSSYEQYF; CDR3nt: TGTGCCAGCAGCCCAGGGGGAGTTAGCTCCTACGAGCAGTACTTC
j_gene: TRBJ1-2; abundance: many; d_gene: TRBD1; v_gene: TRBV15; CDR3aa: CATSRDFWTGDVGYGYTF; CDR3nt: TGTGCCACCAGCAGAGATTTTTGGACAGGGGATGTTGGCTATGGCTACACCTTC
j_gene: TRBJ1-2; abundance: many; d_gene: TRBD1; v_gene: TRBV12-5; CDR3aa: CASGLGPATGVGYTF; CDR3nt: TGTGCTAGTGGTTTGGGACCTGCGACAGGGGTTGGCTACACCTTC
j_gene: TRBJ2-7; abundance: many; d_gene: TRBD2; v_gene: TRBV5-1; CDR3aa: CASSGGLAGDYEQYF; CDR3nt: TGCGCCAGCAGCGGGGGACTAGCGGGAGATTACGAGCAGTACTTC
j_gene: TRBJ1-1; abundance: many; d_gene: NA; v_gene: TRBV12-3/TRBV12-4; CDR3aa: CASKRDPLIAFF; CDR3nt: TGTGCCAGCAAAAGGGACCCTTTAATAGCTTTCTTT
j_gene: TRBJ2-5; abundance: few; d_gene: NA; v_gene: TRBV6-5; CDR3aa: CASSYSRGETQYF; CDR3nt: TGTGCCAGCAGTTACTCAAGGGGAGAGACCCAGTACTTC
j_gene: TRBJ1-5; abundance: once; d_gene: TRBD1; v_gene: TRBV6-2/TRBV6-3; CDR3aa: CASSYGTANQPQHF; CDR3nt: TGTGCCAGCAGTTACGGGACAGCCAATCAGCCCCAGCATTTT
j_gene: TRBJ1-4; abundance: NA; d_gene: NA; v_gene: TRBV6-1; CDR3aa: CASSETGREKLFF; CDR3nt: TGTGCCAGCAGTGAAACAGGGCGCGAAAAACTGTTTTTT
j_gene: TRBJ1-1; abundance: many; d_gene: TRBD1; v_gene: TRBV27; CDR3aa: CASSPLSVQGAGTEAFF; CDR3nt: TGTGCCAGCAGTCCGCTCTCGGTTCAGGGGGCCGGCACTGAAGCTTTCTTT
j_gene: TRBJ2-6; abundance: many; d_gene: NA; v_gene: TRBV6-5; CDR3aa: CASSYRGSGSGANVLTF; CDR3nt: TGTGCCAGCAGTTACAGGGGAAGCGGCTCTGGGGCCAACGTCCTGACTTTC
j_gene: TRBJ1-2; abundance: many; d_gene: TRBD1; v_gene: TRBV19; CDR3aa: CASSPDRAAYGYTF; CDR3nt: TGTGCCAGTAGCCCTGACAGGGCGGCCTATGGCTACACCTTC
j_gene: TRBJ2-4; abundance: many; d_gene: TRBD1; v_gene: TRBV20-1; CDR3aa: CSAPDRADIQYF; CDR3nt: TGCAGTGCTCCTGACAGGGCTGACATTCAGTACTTC
j_gene: TRBJ1-5; abundance: NA; d_gene: TRBD1; v_gene: TRBV25-1; CDR3aa: CASSPTGGPKGPQHF; CDR3nt: TGTGCCAGCAGCCCAACAGGGGGCCCAAAAGGGCCCCAGCATTTT